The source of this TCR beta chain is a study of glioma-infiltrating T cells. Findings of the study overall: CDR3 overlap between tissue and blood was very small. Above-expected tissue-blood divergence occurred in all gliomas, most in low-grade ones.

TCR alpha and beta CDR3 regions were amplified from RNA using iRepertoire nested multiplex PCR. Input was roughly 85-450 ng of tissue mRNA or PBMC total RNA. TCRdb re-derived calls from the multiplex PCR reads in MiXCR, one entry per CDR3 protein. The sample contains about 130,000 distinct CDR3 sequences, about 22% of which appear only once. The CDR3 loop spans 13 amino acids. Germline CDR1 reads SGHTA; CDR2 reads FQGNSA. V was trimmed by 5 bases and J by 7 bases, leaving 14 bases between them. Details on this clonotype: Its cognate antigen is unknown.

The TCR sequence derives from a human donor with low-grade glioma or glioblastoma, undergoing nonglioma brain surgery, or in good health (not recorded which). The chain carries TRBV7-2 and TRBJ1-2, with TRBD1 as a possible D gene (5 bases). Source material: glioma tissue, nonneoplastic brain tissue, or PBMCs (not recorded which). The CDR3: CASSPAGVGGYTF. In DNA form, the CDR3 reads TGTGCCAGCAGCCCAGCGGGGGTCGGTGGCTACACCTTC. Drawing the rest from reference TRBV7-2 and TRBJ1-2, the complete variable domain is GAGVSQSPSNKVTEKGKDVELRCDPISGHTALYWYRQSLGQGLEFLIYFQGNSAPDKSGLPSDRFSAERTGGSVSTLTIQRTQQEDSAVYLCASSPAGVGGYTFGSGTRLTVV.